A single sample gave rise to the 19 T cell receptor beta chains below, sequenced in a study of cytomegalovirus exposure and HLA in healthy donors. With 60 Vbeta and 13 Jbeta primers, the PCR was carried out. Assay used: immunoSEQ multiplex PCR; TCRdb lists only in-frame clones, some missing. The sample lists fewer than 200,000 clones; around 81% were seen once. Sequencing was done on a sample of PBMCs. The receptors shown here come from a woman aged 18-29 years in good health and CMV-seropositive.

The V and J genes are TRBV6-5 and TRBJ1-1, with D unclear. The germline V gene has CDR1 MNHEY and CDR2 SVGAGI. The CDR3 has 14 residues. The ends were cut back, 0 bases at V and 9 bases at J, with 14 bases in the middle. The CDR3 DNA reads TGTGCCAGCAGTTACTCGAAGTGGGCGCCCAAAGCTTTCTTT. It yields the protein CASSYSKWAPKAFF.

This sequence joins TRBV7-2 and TRBJ2-3; maybe TRBD2 (5 bases). The CDR3 has 15 amino acids. CDR1 and CDR2 from the germline V gene are SGHTA and FQGNSA. Trimming pared 3 bases from V and 1 base from J, leaving 11 bases between. The CDR3 coding sequence is TGTGCCAGCAGCTTGGGAGCGGCAGGCACAGATACGCAGTATTTT. This encodes CASSLGAAGTDTQYF.

Comments on this clone: This sample includes further DNA sequences coding for the same CDR3. The rearrangement joins TRBV6-1 to TRBJ2-7; D is perhaps TRBD2 (7 bases). Germline CDR1 is MNHNS and CDR2 is SASEGT. The CDR3 loop spans 16 amino acids. The ends were cut back, 0 bases at V and 5 bases at J, with 17 bases in the middle. The CDR3 reads CASSEALVGGGDEQYF. The CDR3 nucleotides are TGTGCCAGCAGTGAAGCCCTAGTTGGCGGGGGCGACGAGCAGTACTTC.

This chain links TRBV9 with TRBJ2-5; 9 bases map to TRBD2. V was clipped by 3 bases and J by 1 base; unmatched bases: 4. The CDR3 is made up of 15 amino acids. CDR1 is SGDLS and CDR2 is YYNGEE in the germline V gene. CDR3 DNA sequence: TGTGCCAGCAGCGCCACACTAGCGGGCCAAGAGACCCAGTACTTC. This translates into CASSATLAGQETQYF.

This rearrangement joins TRBV28 to TRBJ2-4, with TRBD2 as a possible D gene (5 bases). The CDR3 contains 16 residues. Germline CDR1 and CDR2: MDHEN and SYDVKM. Trimming stripped 0 bases from V and 1 base from J, with 10 bases between. The CDR3 bases are TGTGCCAGCAGTTTATGGGCGTCGGGGGCCAAAAACATTCAGTACTTC. Its translation is CASSLWASGAKNIQYF.

The V and J genes are TRBV6-4 and TRBJ2-1, with 8 bases that match TRBD1. The CDR3 contains 13 residues. With 2 bases clipped from V and 9 bases from J, the junction kept 3 bases outside the gene matches. Germline V CDR1 and CDR2: MRHNA, SNTAGT. CDR3 loop: CASSDSQGAEQFF. In DNA, the CDR3 is TGTGCCAGCAGTGACAGCCAGGGGGCTGAGCAGTTCTTC.

V is TRBV2 and J is TRBJ2-3; TRBD2 might be the D (6 bases). Trimming took off 8 bases at V and 2 bases at J, with 14 bases between the two ends. Germline loops: CDR1 SNHLY, CDR2 FYNNEI. This CDR3 has 14 amino acids. CDR3 in amino acids: CASEGRNYTDTQYF. The CDR3 bases are TGTGCCAGCGAAGGGAGGAACTACACAGATACGCAGTATTTT.

The chain combines TRBV2 with TRBJ1-2, with TRBD1 as a possible D gene (5 bases). Germline V gene data show CDR1 as SNHLY and CDR2 as FYNNEI. CDR3 size: 17 residues. V was pared by 2 bases and J by 3 bases, with 19 bases between. CDR3 in amino acids: CASSESAGLRDYYGYTF. In nucleotides, the CDR3 is TGTGCCAGCAGTGAATCGGCAGGGTTACGAGACTACTATGGCTACACCTTC.

J is TRBJ2-2 and V is TRBV28; 8 positions agree with TRBD2. Germline assignment: CDR1 MDHEN and CDR2 SYDVKM. This CDR3 comprises 15 residues. J lost 3 bases, V lost 7 bases, and 7 bases had no gene match. The CDR3 DNA reads as TGTGCCAGCATCCGATCGGGGGGGCACACCGGGGAGCTGTTTTTT. Residues: CASIRSGGHTGELFF.

The chain recombines TRBV28 with TRBJ2-7; TRBD1 matches at 9 bases. Trimming cost V 8 bases and J 4 bases; bases outside gene matches: 9. CDR1 is MDHEN, CDR2 SYDVKM, per germline. CDR3 length equals 14 residues. The CDR3 sequence: CASGTTGGVYEQYF. As DNA, the CDR3 is TGTGCCAGCGGGACTACAGGGGGCGTTTACGAGCAGTACTTC.

This chain uses TRBV27 with TRBJ1-2, with 7 positions matching TRBD1. Germline assignment: CDR1 MNHEY and CDR2 SMNVEV (reference sequence). J gave up 8 bases and V 3 bases, and 12 bases lay outside the gene matches. This CDR3 has 15 residues. CDR3 bases: TGTGCCAGCAGTTTTCAGGGACAGCGTTCCGGGGGCTACACCTTC. Protein sequence: CASSFQGQRSGGYTF.

The chain couples TRBV6-6 to TRBJ1-6, with a tentative D call TRBD1 (5 bases). Germline CDR1 MNHNY, CDR2 SVGAGI (reference sequence). CDR3 length equals 15 residues. With 4 bases removed from V and 4 bases from J, the gap between germline ends came to 11 bases. The CDR3 region has the DNA TGTGCCAGCAGTTCCATAGACAGTTATAATTCACCCCTCCACTTT. Residues: CASSSIDSYNSPLHF.

This clone was seen just once. The V call is TRBV7-2, the J call TRBJ1-1; 10 bases map to TRBD1. In germline, CDR1 is SGHTA, CDR2 FQGNSA. V lost 5 bases, J lost 0 bases, and 6 bases stayed unmatched. CDR3 length equals 16 residues. The CDR3, as DNA: TGTGCCAGCAGCACGAGGACAGGGGGGTTGAACACTGAAGCTTTCTTT. This sequence encodes CASSTRTGGLNTEAFF.

V and J are TRBV7-6 and TRBJ1-2; a weak D match, TRBD1 (5 bases). The germline V gene encodes CDR1 SGHVS and CDR2 FNYEAQ. Between the trimmed V and J ends, which lost 5 bases and 6 bases, there was a span of 19 bases. The CDR3 has 15 amino acids. The CDR3 region has the DNA TGTGCCAGCAGCAGGCGCAGGGATTCCTTAGATGGCTACACCTTC. This translates into CASSRRRDSLDGYTF.

The rearrangement uses TRBV7-9 and TRBJ2-3; D unresolved. The CDR3 is made up of 14 amino acids. V was cut by 3 bases and J by 2 bases, with 9 bases left in between. The V gene's germline CDR1 is SEHNR and CDR2 FQNEAQ (reference sequence). CDR3 nucleotide sequence: TGTGCCAGCAGCTTTCCCCCCCACACAGATACGCAGTATTTT. Translated: CASSFPPHTDTQYF.

The rearrangement uses TRBV27 and TRBJ1-2; unclear D gene. Germline V CDR1 and CDR2: MNHEY, SMNVEV (reference sequence). The CDR3 is 12 amino acids. The V and J ends lost 6 bases and 8 bases respectively, with 13 bases between them. The CDR3 coding sequence is TGTGCCAGCAGCCCGAGTCACGGGGGCTACACCTTC. Translation gives CASSPSHGGYTF.

This chain links TRBV5-1 with TRBJ2-2, with 9 bases aligning to TRBD2. Trimming took 4 bases from V and 0 from J; bases not matched to a gene: 7. The length of the CDR3 is 17 residues. Germline V CDR1 and CDR2: SGHRS, YFSETQ. The CDR3 here is CASSTTAGGPNTGELFF. The CDR3 bases are TGCGCCAGCAGCACTACGGCGGGGGGGCCGAACACCGGGGAGCTGTTTTTT.

This chain uses TRBV11-2 with TRBJ2-7; TRBD1 might be the D (6 bases). Trimming removed 3 bases at V and 5 bases at J, with 8 bases between. CDR3 length: 12 amino acids. Germline V gene data show CDR1 as SGHAT and CDR2 as FQNNGV. The CDR3 region has the DNA TGTGCCAGCAGCTTGGACAGAGACGAGCAGTACTTC. It encodes CASSLDRDEQYF.

This chain uses TRBV19 with TRBJ2-5; a possible D gene is TRBD2 (7 bases). In germline, CDR1 is LNHDA, CDR2 SQIVND (reference sequence). V dropped 7 bases and J dropped 4 bases, with 13 bases sitting between them. This CDR3 contains 13 residues. The CDR3 DNA is TGTGCCAGTACCGAAGGGGGGGGAGAGACCCAGTACTTC. Protein: CASTEGGGETQYF.